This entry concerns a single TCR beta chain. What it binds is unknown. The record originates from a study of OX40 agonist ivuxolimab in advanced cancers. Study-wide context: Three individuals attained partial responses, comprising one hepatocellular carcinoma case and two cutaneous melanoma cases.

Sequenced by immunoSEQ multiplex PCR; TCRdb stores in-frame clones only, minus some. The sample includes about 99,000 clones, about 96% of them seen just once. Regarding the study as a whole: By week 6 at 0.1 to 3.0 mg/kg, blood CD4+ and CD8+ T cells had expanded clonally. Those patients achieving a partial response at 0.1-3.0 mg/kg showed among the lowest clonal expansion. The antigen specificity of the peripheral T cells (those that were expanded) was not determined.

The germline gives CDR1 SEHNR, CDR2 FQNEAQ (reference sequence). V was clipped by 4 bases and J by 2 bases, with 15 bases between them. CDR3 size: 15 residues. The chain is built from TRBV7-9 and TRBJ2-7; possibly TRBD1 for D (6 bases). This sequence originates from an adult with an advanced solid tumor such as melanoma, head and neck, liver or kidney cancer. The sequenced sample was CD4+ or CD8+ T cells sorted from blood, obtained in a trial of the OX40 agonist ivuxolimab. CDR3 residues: CASSSFDRNPYEQYF. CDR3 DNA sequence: TGTGCCAGCAGCTCCTTTGACAGGAACCCCTACGAGCAGTACTTC. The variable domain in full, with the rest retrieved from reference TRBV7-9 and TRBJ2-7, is DTGVSQNPRHKITKRGQNVTFRCDPISEHNRLYWYRQTLGQGPEFLTYFQNEAQLEKSRLLSDRFSAERPKGSFSTLEIQRTEQGDSAMYLCASSSFDRNPYEQYFGPGTRLTVT.